This T cell receptor beta chain came from a study of blood T cell repertoires in COVID-19 (dated by TCRdb to about 2020). Notes on the research overall: Collaborator samples came from the United States, Italy and Spain and covered acute and convalescent phases of COVID-19. A de-identified subject ID, COVID-19 status, age in years and sex were almost always included in the sample metadata. Where available, HLA class I and class II types were obtained from metadata supplied by the sample provider rather than from assay-based typing. The prospective study material was composed of cDNA or gDNA derived from T cells, B-cell-depleted T cells, or PBMCs. The repertoires were released in a freely available public database intended as a resource for research on the immune response to SARS-CoV-2. Samples were obtained from the ongoing ImmuneRACE study (first 160 participants) and from about 1,300 subjects provided by 6 global collaborators. Deeply sampled blood TCRbeta repertoires from subjects exposed to, actively infected with, or recovered from COVID-19 were included in the dataset.

TCRbeta CDR3 regions were amplified from genomic DNA using the immunoSEQ Assay, a bias-controlled multiplex PCR. On the authors' methods: The number of nucleated cells in each sample was estimated by amplification of reference gene primers within the assay. Sequence reads were collapsed and filtered to measure the absolute abundance of every unique TCRbeta CDR3 rearrangement. For each sample, productive Simpson clonality was calculated as the square root of Simpson's diversity index across productive rearrangements. TCRdb carries this immuneACCESS record with in-frame sequences only. Its versions omit some clonotypes, under half of them owing to an unresolved V gene in the studies checked, with the rest unexplained. V, J and clone size derive from that table, while D and trimming were established from the DNA sequence. In this sample the table shows 140,000 to 150,000 clones, about three quarters of which occur a single time. The ten largest clones take up approximately 17% of the sample.

Whole blood was collected in K2EDTA tubes by collaborating institutions according to the institutions' own protocols. For TCRbeta analysis, collaborators shipped samples in one of three forms: frozen whole blood, isolated PBMCs, or DNA extracted from either of those sample types. This clone has just one count. This clone's antigen is unknown. Base qualities are not recorded, but no much larger clone differs from it by a single base. Based on the germline V gene, the CDR1 and CDR2 sequences are SGHRS and YFSETQ. V loses 4 bases, J loses 4 bases, and the germline ends lie 14 bases apart. There are 14 amino acids in the CDR3, from cysteine to phenylalanine inclusive. The sequence is cut down to CDR3 DNA, 42 bases in frame from base 1. The full study reports these points: How much clinical and demographic metadata was included differed by source and by participant, and the metadata was provided uncurated.

The sequence links TRBV5-1 to TRBJ1-1; TRBD1 is a possible D gene, resting on 5 matching bases. The sequence derives from a man between 45 and 60 years old with acute or convalescent COVID-19. The sequenced sample consisted of peripheral blood. The DNA sequence is TGCGCCAGCAGCCTCAAGCTGCAGGGCACTGAAGCTTTCTTT. It codes for CASSLKLQGTEAFF.